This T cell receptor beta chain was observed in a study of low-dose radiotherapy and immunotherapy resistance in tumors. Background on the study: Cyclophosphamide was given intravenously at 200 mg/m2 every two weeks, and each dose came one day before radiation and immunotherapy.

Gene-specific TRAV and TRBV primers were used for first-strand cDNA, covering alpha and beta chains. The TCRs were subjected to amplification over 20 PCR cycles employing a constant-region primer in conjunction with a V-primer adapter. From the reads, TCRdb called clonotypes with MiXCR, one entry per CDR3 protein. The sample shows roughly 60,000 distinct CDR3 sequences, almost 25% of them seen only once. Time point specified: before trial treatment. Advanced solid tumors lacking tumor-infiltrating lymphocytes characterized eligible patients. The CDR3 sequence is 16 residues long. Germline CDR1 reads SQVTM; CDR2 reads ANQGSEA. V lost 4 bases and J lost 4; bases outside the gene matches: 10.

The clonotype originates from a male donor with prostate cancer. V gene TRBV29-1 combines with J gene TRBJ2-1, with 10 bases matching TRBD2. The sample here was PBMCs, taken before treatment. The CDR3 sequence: CSVVGGASGSYNEQFF. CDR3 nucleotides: TGCAGCGTTGTGGGGGGGGCTAGCGGGAGTTACAATGAGCAGTTCTTC.